Listed below are T cell receptor beta chains from one sample, sequenced in a study of blood T cell repertoires in COVID-19. Assay: immunoSEQ multiplex PCR; the TCRdb copy retains only in-frame clones and omits some. The sample yields over 300,000 clones, 70% to 90% seen once. The sample was PBMCs or T cells enriched from blood (not recorded which). All receptors derive from a man aged 25-45 years who had recovered from COVID-19. Both conserved end residues are part of each CDR3. A D gene is named only where the DNA matches it firmly.

v_gene	j_gene	d_gene	CDR3aa	CDR3nt
TRBV27	TRBJ1-6	NA	CASSQTRNSPLHF	TGTGCCAGCAGTCAGACTAGGAATTCACCCCTCCACTTT
TRBV5-1	TRBJ1-2	NA	CASKRGLYGYTF	TGCGCCAGCAAAAGGGGTCTTTATGGCTACACCTTC
TRBV7-3	TRBJ2-1	TRBD2	CASSPHTSGGVSSYNEQFF	TGTGCCAGCAGCCCCCACACTAGCGGGGGCGTGAGCTCCTACAATGAGCAGTTCTTC
TRBV6-5	TRBJ1-2	TRBD1	CASSSGGGQKYGYTF	TGTGCCAGCAGTTCGGGGGGGGGACAGAAGTATGGCTACACCTTC
TRBV14	TRBJ1-2	NA	CASSQDRGYGYTF	TGTGCCAGCAGCCAAGATCGCGGCTATGGCTACACCTTC
TRBV7-2	TRBJ1-2	NA	CASSFTGPRGYTF	TGTGCCAGCAGCTTCACAGGCCCCAGGGGCTACACCTTC
TRBV10-1	TRBJ2-2	TRBD1	CASSEWTGGGSGELFF	TGCGCCAGCAGTGAGTGGACAGGGGGCGGCTCCGGGGAGCTGTTTTTT
TRBV3-1/TRBV3-2	TRBJ2-7	TRBD2	CASSNSGGLAYEQYF	TGTGCCAGCAGCAATAGCGGGGGCTTGGCCTACGAGCAGTACTTC
TRBV12-3/TRBV12-4	TRBJ2-7	NA	CASSLGHSYEQYF	TGTGCCAGCAGTTTGGGGCACTCCTACGAGCAGTACTTC
TRBV30	TRBJ2-5	TRBD2	CAWTSGEETQYF	TGTGCCTGGACTAGCGGGGAAGAGACCCAGTACTTC
TRBV4-3	TRBJ1-4	NA	CASSPGSATNEKLFF	TGCGCCAGCAGCCCAGGATCGGCAACTAATGAAAAACTGTTTTTT
TRBV23-1	TRBJ2-2	TRBD1	CASSPDRVWTGELFF	TGCGCCAGCAGTCCCGACAGGGTCTGGACCGGGGAGCTGTTTTTT